This TCR beta chain was recovered during a study of T cell responses to AZD1222 COVID-19 vaccine. Study results and limitations: Clonal diversity was possibly underestimated, and the donors were mostly white British, with more females.

The sample holds one count of this clone. What it binds is not known. The method was immunoSEQ multiplex PCR; TCRdb's version includes in-frame clones alone and lacks a portion of them. The sample yields 100,000 to 120,000 clones, approximately 89% seen once. Trimming pared 3 bases from V and 7 bases from J, leaving 16 bases between. CDR3 length equals 15 residues. The germline CDR1 and CDR2 sequences are LNHDA and SQIVND (reference sequence). The sequence was collected from an adult who received the AZD1222 COVID-19 vaccine. The rearrangement uses TRBV19 and TRBJ1-5, with TRBD1 as a possible D gene (6 bases). The source material was peripheral blood, sampled 28 days after the second AZD1222 dose. CDR3 protein: CASSIQGGGWQPQHF. In DNA, the CDR3 is TGTGCCAGTAGTATTCAAGGGGGTGGCTGGCAGCCCCAGCATTTT.